This T cell receptor (beta chain) was retrieved from a study of T cells in tumors and immune-related adverse events. Germline trimming cut 5 bases from V and 4 bases from J; bases unmatched to any gene: 6. The CDR3 is 16 residues long. Germline CDR1 and CDR2: SEHNR and FQNEAQ (reference sequence). Measured with immunoSEQ multiplex PCR; TCRdb has only the in-frame clones, and not every one. The table lists about 22,000 clones, about 89% of them singletons, with roughly 1.3% in the top ten. The clonotype comes from a female donor with metastatic renal cell carcinoma. The V gene is TRBV7-9, the J gene TRBJ2-5, with 14 bases matching TRBD2. The sample here was lymph node tissue, taken from a patient treated with anti-PD-1 therapy. The CDR3 here is CASSPPGTSGGETQYF. The DNA of the CDR3 is TGTGCCAGCAGCCCGCCCGGGACTAGCGGGGGAGAGACCCAGTACTTC.